The 29 T cell receptor beta chains reported below all come from one sample, sequenced in a study of shared clonotypes between healthy human individuals. TCRdb's copy holds only in-frame clones and misses some; the assay was immunoSEQ multiplex PCR. Among roughly 500,000 clones listed, approximately 80% were seen once. Material: PBMCs. These receptors were taken from a woman aged 40 to 50 in good health. Some clones in this sample may be carry-over from other donors' samples.

The rearrangement links TRBV12-2 to TRBJ2-1; the table assigns TRBD2, which was not confirmed against the DNA. TRBV12-2 is a recognized pseudogene. This CDR3 region has 16 residues. CDR3 in amino acids: CASRLAKGRPGNEQFF. Here the CDR3 DNA reads TGTGCAAGTCGCTTAGCGAAGGGAAGGCCGGGGAATGAGCAGTTCTTC.

Only a few counts were recorded for this clone. The chain employs TRBV18 and TRBJ1-1; D ambiguous. Trimming removed 3 bases from V and 1 base from J, with 9 bases in between. Looked up from germline, CDR1 is KGHSH and CDR2 is LQKENI. The CDR3 has 14 amino acids. CDR3 sequence reads: CASSPTRTNTEAFF. The DNA for the CDR3 is TGTGCCAGCTCACCGACTCGGACGAACACTGAAGCTTTCTTT.

This clone was seen only a few times. The chain recombines TRBV7-2 with TRBJ2-4; D perhaps matches TRBD1 (6 bases). The CDR3 sequence is 14 residues long. CDR1 SGHTA and CDR2 FQGNSA come from the germline V gene. With 2 bases removed from V and 9 bases from J, the gap between germline ends came to 14 bases. The DNA for the CDR3 is TGTGCCAGCAGCTTATCAGGGGCCTTGAGCATTCAGTACTTC. Protein product: CASSLSGALSIQYF.

The J gene is TRBJ1-1, the V gene TRBV7-2; 7 nucleotides line up with TRBD1. Trimming took 4 bases from V and 6 from J; bases not matched to a gene: 8. From germline, CDR1 is SGHTA and CDR2 FQGNSA. The CDR3 loop spans 14 amino acids. This CDR3 reads CASSSRTGSAEAFF. The CDR3 DNA reads TGTGCCAGCAGCTCTAGGACAGGAAGCGCTGAAGCTTTCTTT.

This chain uses TRBV28 with TRBJ1-5; 7 bases align to TRBD1. The CDR3 totals 16 residues. Germline lookup yields CDR1 MDHEN and CDR2 SYDVKM. The V and J ends lost 5 bases and 0 bases, in that order; junction bases with no gene match: 7. CDR3 residues: CASSQQGLYSNQPQHF. Here the CDR3 DNA reads TGTGCCAGCAGTCAACAGGGGCTATATAGCAATCAGCCCCAGCATTTT.

Only one count was recorded for this clone. The V gene is TRBV7-9, the J gene TRBJ1-4, with 8 bases lining up with TRBD1. From germline, CDR1 is SEHNR and CDR2 FQNEAQ (reference sequence). The CDR3 has 15 amino acids. Unmatched junction bases numbered 11, after V lost 7 bases and J lost 7 bases. The CDR3, as DNA: TGTGCCAGCACCTCGGGACAGGTGGTTCGTGAAAAACTGTTTTTT. Translation: CASTSGQVVREKLFF.

The sample holds one count of this clone. The CDR3 sequence is CASSGGPPITYEQYF. The CDR3 DNA is TGTGCCAGCAGCGGGGGACCTCCGATCACCTACGAGCAGTACTTC. The V and J genes are TRBV7-2 and TRBJ2-7, with D possibly being TRBD1 or TRBD2 (5 bases each). Germline V gene data show CDR1 as SGHTA and CDR2 as FQGNSA. CDR3 length: 15 amino acids. Trimming removed 5 bases at V and 2 bases at J, with 16 bases between.

The chain employs TRBV6-1 and TRBJ1-5, with D unclear. Trimming cost V 4 bases and J 6 bases, with 13 bases left between them. Germline V CDR1 and CDR2: MNHNS, SASEGT. CDR3 length: 14 residues. Written as DNA, the CDR3 is TGTGCCAGCAGTGCGTTTAGGGTAGGTCAGCCCCAGCATTTT. It translates to CASSAFRVGQPQHF.

The chain is built from TRBV1 and TRBJ2-1; the listed D gene, TRBD2, was not tested against the DNA. TRBV1 is tagged as a pseudogene. This CDR3 is built from 17 residues. The CDR3 is CTSSQATSGNFYNEQFF. In DNA, the CDR3 is TGCACCAGCAGCCAAGCGACTAGCGGGAACTTCTACAATGAGCAGTTCTTC.

The chain uses TRBV30 and TRBJ1-4; unclear D gene. Trimming cost V 3 bases and J 7 bases, with 12 bases left between them. CDR1 and CDR2 from the germline V gene are GTSNPN and SVGIG (reference sequence). This CDR3 is built from 13 residues. The CDR3 region is CAWSLRVFEKLFF. DNA of the CDR3: TGTGCCTGGAGCCTCCGGGTTTTTGAAAAACTGTTTTTT.

V is TRBV4-1 and J is TRBJ2-7; D assignment may be TRBD1 or TRBD2 (7 bases each). Looked up from germline, CDR1 is MGHRA and CDR2 is YSYEKL. CDR3 length: 18 residues. V was shortened by 4 bases and J by 7 bases, with 29 bases between the two germline ends. Written as DNA, the CDR3 is TGCGCCAGCAGCCCCAGGGGGGGACTTTCCCAGCTTTTGAGGGAGCAGTACTTC. This sequence encodes CASSPRGGLSQLLREQYF.

Concerning this clone: With only one base between it and a far larger clone, this is likely a read error. The chain carries TRBV6-4 and TRBJ2-2; D might be TRBD2 (6 bases). CDR3 size: 15 residues. CDR1 and CDR2 (germline): MRHNA, SNTAGT. The CDR3 nucleotides are TGTGCCAGCAGTGACTCTGGGGAGAACACCGGGGGGCTGTTTTTT. Translating gives CASSDSGENTGGLFF.

The chain uses TRBV7-9 and TRBJ2-7, with TRBD1 matching 10 bases. The CDR3 extends over 13 amino acids. J was trimmed by 3 bases and V by 6 bases; bases with no gene match: 2. Germline V CDR1 and CDR2: SEHNR, FQNEAQ (reference sequence). CDR3 sequence reads: CASRRTGGYEQYF. In nucleotides, the CDR3 is TGTGCCAGCAGGCGGACAGGGGGCTACGAGCAGTACTTC. Full variable domain (missing parts from reference TRBV7-9 and TRBJ2-7): DTGVSQNPRHKITKRGQNVTFRCDPISEHNRLYWYRQTLGQGPEFLTYFQNEAQLEKSRLLSDRFSAERPKGSFSTLEIQRTEQGDSAMYLCASRRTGGYEQYFGPGTRLTVT.

This rearrangement joins TRBV13 to TRBJ1-4; 8 nucleotides line up with TRBD1. The V gene end was trimmed by 3 bases and the J gene end by 7 bases; junction bases not matched to a gene: 4. The germline CDR1 and CDR2 sequences are PRHDT and FYEKMQ (reference sequence). The CDR3 loop spans 14 amino acids. This CDR3 is CASSFGQGGEKLFF. CDR3 bases: TGTGCCAGCAGCTTCGGACAGGGAGGTGAAAAACTGTTTTTT. The full variable domain, rest sourced from reference TRBV13 and TRBJ1-4, is AAGVIQSPRHLIKEKRETATLKCYPIPRHDTVYWYQQGPGQDPQFLISFYEKMQSDKGSIPDRFSAQQFSDYHSELNMSSLELGDSALYFCASSFGQGGEKLFFGSGTQLSVL.

V usage is TRBV27 and J usage is TRBJ2-1; 7 bases line up with TRBD2. This CDR3 is built from 19 residues. CDR1 is MNHEY and CDR2 is SMNVEV in the germline V gene (reference sequence). The J segment lost 5 bases and the V segment lost 2 bases, leaving 18 bases of the junction unmatched. In nucleotides, the CDR3 is TGTGCCAGCAGTTTAAGATCATTTAGTATCTTGGCGGGAGACAATGAGCAGTTCTTC. Its translation: CASSLRSFSILAGDNEQFF.

The chain links TRBV18 to TRBJ1-3; 8 positions agree with TRBD1. This CDR3 spans 16 amino acids. V dropped 3 bases and J dropped 2; count of bases not matched to a gene: 6. Per germline, CDR1 KGHSH and CDR2 LQKENI. The CDR3 region has the DNA TGTGCCAGCTCACCGCCCGGGACAGGCGCTGGAAACACCATATATTTT. Translating it yields CASSPPGTGAGNTIYF.

The chain uses TRBV29-1 and TRBJ2-7; D remains ambiguous. The CDR3 totals 14 residues. From germline, CDR1 is SQVTM and CDR2 ANQGSEA. Trimming left V 3 bases short and J 0 bases short, with 12 bases between. CDR3 sequence reads: CSVDNGGSSYEQYF. The DNA of the CDR3 is TGCAGCGTTGATAATGGCGGTAGCTCCTACGAGCAGTACTTC.

Note on this clone: The junction does not match germline at one end; this may be a read error. At the DNA level, this CDR3 is encoded by other sequences in the same sample as well. The chain links TRBV7-3 to TRBJ2-1; a possible D gene is TRBD2 (6 bases). The CDR3 contains 13 residues. Germline-derived CDR1 and CDR2 are SGHTA and FQGTGA. The CDR3 sequence: CASSLTPGLERFF. The DNA for the CDR3 is TGTGCCAGCAGCTTAACCCCGGGACTGGAGCGGTTCTTC.

The chain links TRBV18 to TRBJ1-3; D is uncertain. This CDR3 has 14 amino acids. V gave up 2 bases and J gave up 2 bases, with 7 bases separating them. Germline values: CDR1 KGHSH, CDR2 LQKENI. The CDR3 nucleotides read TGTGCCAGCTCACCAGAAACAGCTGGAAACACCATATATTTT. Protein sequence: CASSPETAGNTIYF.

The rearrangement joins TRBV28 to TRBJ2-1; the match to TRBD2 covers 8 bases. The trim removed 3 bases at V and 8 bases at J, leaving 6 bases unmatched. The germline CDR1 and CDR2 sequences are MDHEN and SYDVKM. The CDR3 extends over 14 amino acids. The CDR3 bases are TGTGCCAGCAGTTTTGGGGGACTAGTCGATGAGCAGTTCTTC. It encodes CASSFGGLVDEQFF.

Of note for this clone: A far larger clone differs by one base, so this is likely a read error. This chain joins TRBV30 and TRBJ1-1; D possibly corresponds to TRBD1 (6 bases). The germline gives CDR1 GTSNPN, CDR2 SVGIG (reference sequence). This CDR3 comprises 12 residues. Written as DNA, the CDR3 is TGTGCCCGGAGTAGACAGGCGAATGAAGCTTTCTTT. The encoded protein is CARSRQANEAFF.

CDR3 in DNA: TGTGCCAGCACCCCAAGGGTTCAGAACACTGAAGCTTTCTTT. Its protein product is CASTPRVQNTEAFF. This chain uses TRBV2 with TRBJ1-1; D ambiguous. CDR1 is SNHLY and CDR2 is FYNNEI in the germline V gene. This CDR3 contains 14 residues. V gave up 7 bases and J gave up 1 base, with 13 bases separating them.

This chain uses TRBV29-1 with TRBJ1-2, with no clear D. Germline CDR1 reads SQVTM; CDR2 reads ANQGSEA. Trimming removed 7 bases from V and 5 bases from J, with 14 bases in between. This CDR3 spans 12 amino acids. CDR3 coding DNA: TGCAGCGGCGGACCCGCGGCGTATGGCTACACCTTC. This encodes CSGGPAAYGYTF. The full variable domain, its missing parts supplied by reference TRBV29-1 and TRBJ1-2, is SAVISQKPSRDICQRGTSLTIQCQVDSQVTMMFWYRQQPGQSLTLIATANQGSEATYESGFVIDKFPISRPNLTFSTLTVSNMSPEDSSIYLCSGGPAAYGYTFGSGTRLTVV.

The chain couples TRBV15 to TRBJ2-1; D gene unclear. Trimming removed 0 bases at V and 5 bases at J, with 5 bases between. Germline CDR1 LNHNV, CDR2 YYDKDF (reference sequence). This CDR3 has 13 residues. The CDR3 nucleotides are TGTGCCACCAGCAGAGATTTCAACAATGAGCAGTTCTTC. Residues: CATSRDFNNEQFF.

The V and J genes are TRBV4-2 and TRBJ2-7; 10 positions agree with TRBD2. With V trimmed by 3 bases and J by 0 bases, 5 bases remained unmatched. Germline-derived CDR1 and CDR2 are LGHNA and YNFKEQ. The CDR3 totals 16 residues. The DNA for the CDR3 is TGTGCCAGCAGCCACCCCGGGACTAGCGTCTCCTACGAGCAGTACTTC. This sequence encodes CASSHPGTSVSYEQYF.

The rearrangement links TRBV6-1 to TRBJ2-7; D remains unclear. The CDR3 is made up of 11 amino acids. Per germline, CDR1 MNHNS and CDR2 SASEGT. V lost 4 bases to trimming and J lost 7 bases, with 8 bases between them. CDR3 nucleotide sequence: TGTGCCAGCAGTGGCTTCCATGAGCAGTACTTC. It specifies CASSGFHEQYF.

The chain links TRBV18 to TRBJ1-5; D might be TRBD1 (6 bases). This CDR3 spans 16 amino acids. Deletions cut 3 bases from V and 4 bases from J, with 16 bases between. Germline loops: CDR1 KGHSH, CDR2 LQKENI. Written as DNA, the CDR3 is TGTGCCAGCTCACCTGGGCAGGGGAATCGGAATCAGCCCCAGCATTTT. This translates into CASSPGQGNRNQPQHF.

This clone was detected only a few times. The rearrangement uses TRBV13 and TRBJ2-3, with TRBD2 identical over 8 bases. CDR3 length: 15 amino acids. Germline CDR1 PRHDT, CDR2 FYEKMQ (reference sequence). J was trimmed by 3 bases and V by 3 bases; bases with no gene match: 5. CDR3 residues: CASSLGSGDTDTQYF. As DNA, the CDR3 is TGTGCCAGCAGCTTGGGTAGCGGGGATACAGATACGCAGTATTTT.

The rearrangement links TRBV5-1 to TRBJ1-2, with a possible D match to TRBD1 (6 bases). V lost 2 bases and J lost 4, with 12 bases in between. Germline V gives CDR1 SGHRS, CDR2 YFSETQ. The CDR3 spans 14 residues. CDR3 amino acids: CASSFLKGGYGYTF. In DNA form, the CDR3 reads TGCGCCAGCAGCTTCCTAAAGGGGGGCTATGGCTACACCTTC.